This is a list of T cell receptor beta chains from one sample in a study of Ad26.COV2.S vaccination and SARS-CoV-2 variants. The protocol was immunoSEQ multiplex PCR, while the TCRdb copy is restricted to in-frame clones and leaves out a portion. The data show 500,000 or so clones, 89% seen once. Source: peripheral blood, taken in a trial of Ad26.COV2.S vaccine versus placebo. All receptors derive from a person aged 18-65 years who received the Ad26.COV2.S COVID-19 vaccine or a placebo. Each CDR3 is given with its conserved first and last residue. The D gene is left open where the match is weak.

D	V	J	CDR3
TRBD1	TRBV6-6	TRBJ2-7	CASSSGTGTHEQYF
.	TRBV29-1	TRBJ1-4	CSAHVPNEKLFF
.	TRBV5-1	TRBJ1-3	CASSPTQGGDTIYF
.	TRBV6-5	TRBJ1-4	CASSYVQNEKLFF
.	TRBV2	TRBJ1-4	CASSRPGRENEKLFF
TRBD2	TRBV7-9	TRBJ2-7	CASSLAMGLAIYEQYF
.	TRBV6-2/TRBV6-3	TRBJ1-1	CASSSYGGMDTEAFF
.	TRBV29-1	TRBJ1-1	CSVDGGGHTEAFF
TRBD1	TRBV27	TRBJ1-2	CASSLNGARGLDGYTF
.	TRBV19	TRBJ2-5	CASSIGETKTQYF
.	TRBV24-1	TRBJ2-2	CATSDTGSTGELFF
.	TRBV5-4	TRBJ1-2	CASSLGPQGSGNYGYTF
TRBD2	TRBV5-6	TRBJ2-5	CASSPLPGTSGKETQYF
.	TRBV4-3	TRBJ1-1	CASSPRSGDTEAFF
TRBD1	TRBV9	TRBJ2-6	CASSVRVGGAGANVLTF
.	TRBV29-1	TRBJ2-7	CSASTGHSGYEQYF
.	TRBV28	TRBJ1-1	CASSTDPAGRNTEAFF
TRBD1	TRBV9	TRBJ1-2	CASSEGTEGYGYTF
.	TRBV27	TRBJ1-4	CASSSQYTGVYNEKLFF
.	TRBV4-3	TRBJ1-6	CASSQDLPRLSPGWDSPLHF
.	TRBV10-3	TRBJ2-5	CAISADNQETQYF
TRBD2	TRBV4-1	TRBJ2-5	CASSQPTSGRAKETQYF
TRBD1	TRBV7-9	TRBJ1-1	CASSLEQGARSEAFF
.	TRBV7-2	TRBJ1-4	CASSPKGLGGIANEKLFF
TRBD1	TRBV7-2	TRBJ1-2	CASSSTTDRSSRGYTF
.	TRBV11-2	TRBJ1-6	CASSFSRRLYSPLHF
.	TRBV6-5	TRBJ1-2	CASSYGRTPYGYTF
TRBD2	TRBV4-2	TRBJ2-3	CASSRLLAGEPDTQYF
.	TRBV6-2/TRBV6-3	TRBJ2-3	CASSLTRSFTDTQYF
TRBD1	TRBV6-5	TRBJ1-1	CASSYVGQGLNTEAFF
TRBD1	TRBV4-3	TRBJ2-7	CASSRQDREAYEQYF
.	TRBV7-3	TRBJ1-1	CASSPNRDSEAFF
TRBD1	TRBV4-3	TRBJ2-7	CASSQMGPGQGYASYEQYF
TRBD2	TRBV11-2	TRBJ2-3	CASSLISSGGHTDTQYF
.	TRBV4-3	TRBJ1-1	CASSKGENTEAFF
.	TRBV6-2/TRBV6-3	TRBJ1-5	CASTPWGESDQPQHF
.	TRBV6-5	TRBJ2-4	CASRQLAKNIQYF
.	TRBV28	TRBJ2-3	CASSLMMGRGTGTQYF
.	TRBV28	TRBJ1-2	CASSSPADTLNYGYTF
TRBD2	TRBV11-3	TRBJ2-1	CASSYGLAGEAEQFF
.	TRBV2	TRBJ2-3	CASMYSRTDTQYF
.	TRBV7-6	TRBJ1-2	CASSLVQGSSYGYTF
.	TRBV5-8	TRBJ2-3	CASSHRASTDTQYF
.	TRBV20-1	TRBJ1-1	CSARGFTEAFF
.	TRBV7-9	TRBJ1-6	CASSRFQDYNSPLHF